This TCR beta chain was identified in a study of post-analysis software for immune sequencing data. Study as a whole: Both relapsing-remitting and secondary progressive multiple sclerosis featured among the disease courses, as did progressive-relapsing multiple sclerosis. Broader study findings: The study found significantly lower normalized Chao1 diversity in multiple sclerosis patients than in controls. Strong same-batch co-clustering of samples appeared with F measure clustering. TRBV5-6, TRBV5-1 and TRBV20-1 belonged to a set of about five TRBV segments that were more frequent in patients than controls.

The CDR3 consists of 15 residues. The germline V gene encodes CDR1 SGHRS and CDR2 YFSETQ. The ends were cut back, 4 bases at V and 1 base at J, with 13 bases in the middle. Only one count was recorded for this clonotype. As yet, its antigen is unknown. The TCR beta cDNA libraries carried unique molecular identifiers. Input of about 0.95 to 11 million T cells yielded around 460,000 cDNA molecules. TCRdb re-called the PCR reads with MiXCR, one entry per CDR3 protein. The sample yields 820,000 or so distinct CDR3 sequences, around 50% seen once. The TCR originated in a girl aged 10 to 17 with multiple sclerosis. The chain links TRBV5-1 to TRBJ2-3, with D uncertain. Sequencing input: blood. The CDR3 loop is CASSILTSRTDTQYF. DNA of the CDR3: TGCGCCAGCAGCATTCTGACTTCGCGCACAGATACGCAGTATTTT.